This T cell receptor (beta chain) was documented in a study of somatic reversion in DOCK8 deficiency (dated by TCRdb to the early 2020s). With respect to the entire study: In the study, T cell receptor beta repertoires were compared across three groups: DOCK8-deficient patients, DOCK8-revertant patients and healthy volunteers. The study examined how somatic reversion of pathogenic DOCK8 variants changes lymphocyte differentiation and function in DOCK8 deficiency. The DOCK8-deficient patients included in the study had already been reported in previous work. Broad study findings and their caveats: The methods did not state, for each individual sample, whether the source material was whole blood or PBMCs.

Notes on this clonotype: There is no known antigen for this receptor. Nothing much larger sits one base from this clone, and base qualities are not available.

CDR1 and CDR2, looked up from the germline V gene, are SGHRS and YFSETQ. Measured from the cysteine to the phenylalanine, the CDR3 is 14 residues long. The entry retains the CDR3 DNA only, 42 bases that are in frame from base 1. Trimming removed 6 bases from V and 2 bases from J, leaving 11 bases between the germline ends. Genomic DNA for TCR repertoire analysis was isolated either from whole blood samples or from PBMCs. Three DOCK8-revertant patients were sampled, some at multiple time points. Library method: multiplex PCR. TRB libraries were made by one-step amplicon PCR using EuroClonality-NGS primers on approximately 97 ng genomic DNA. Sequencing of TRB amplicons was performed on Illumina MiSeq instruments using 2 x 250 bp version 2 chemistry. Per the original workflow: IMGT/HighV-QUEST was used for primary TRB sequence analysis and V(D)J annotation. Repertoire diversity and composition were evaluated with VDJtools after removing nonfunctional clones and downsampling for comparisons between samples. The raw public data were reprocessed by TCRdb itself: fastp quality trimming at Q25, MiXCR clonotype calling, in-frame beta chains only. Rows matching on CDR3 protein sequence are summarized as one entry with the most common DNA and genes. Here the V and J calls rest on TCRdb's processing, not on the authors' analysis. The sample records 1,300 or so distinct CDR3 sequences, less than 30% of which are singletons. The ten largest account for about 79% of the sample.

The chain is encoded by TRBV5-1 joined to TRBJ2-2; no D segment can be confidently identified. Sample: peripheral blood. The sample's cell subset or site label, in plain terms: DOCK8-deficient patient with somatic reversion. The receptor's source is a human donor with DOCK8 deficiency. At the DNA level, the sequence is TGCGCCAGCAATAAGGACGGAAACACCGGGGAGCTGTTTTTT. The encoded protein is CASNKDGNTGELFF.